This TCR beta chain originates from a study of Tregs in tolerant kidney transplant recipients. Whole-study context: The nonmyeloablative bone marrow transplants came from related graft donors, with transient mixed chimerism.

CD4+CD25+CD127- Tregs, CD4+CD25- non-Tregs, CD4 and CD8 cells were sorted. Notes on this clone: Its antigen is unknown.

The germline V gene encodes CDR1 ENHRY and CDR2 SYGVKD. CDR3 length: 17 amino acids. The junction had 10 bases not matched to a gene; V was cut back by 4 bases and J by 4 bases. The assay was immunoSEQ multiplex PCR, and TCRdb's table has in-frame clones only and misses some. The table records 55,000 to 70,000 clones, 70% to 90% of them present only once. Study findings and constraints: The most relevant donor-specific Treg TCRbeta repertoire apparently came from expansion with activated donor B cells.

The chain is built from TRBV10-3 and TRBJ2-2; 9 bases are shared with TRBD2. The clonotype originates from a human donor who received a combined kidney and bone marrow transplant. The sample was Tregs from blood, taken before the transplant. CDR3 loop: CAISGMTSGPFTGELFF. The DNA for the CDR3 is TGTGCCATCAGTGGTATGACTAGCGGACCCTTCACCGGGGAGCTGTTTTTT.